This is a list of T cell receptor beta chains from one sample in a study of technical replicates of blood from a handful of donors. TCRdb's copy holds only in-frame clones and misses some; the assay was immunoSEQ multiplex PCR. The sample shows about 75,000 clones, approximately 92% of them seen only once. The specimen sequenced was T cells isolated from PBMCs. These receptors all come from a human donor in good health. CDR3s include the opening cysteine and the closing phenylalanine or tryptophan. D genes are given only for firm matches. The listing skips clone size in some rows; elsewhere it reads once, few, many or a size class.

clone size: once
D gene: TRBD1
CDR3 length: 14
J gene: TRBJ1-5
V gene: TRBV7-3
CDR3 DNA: TGTGCCAGCAGCGCACGGACAGGGGCTCAGCCCCAGCATTTT
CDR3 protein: CASSARTGAQPQHF

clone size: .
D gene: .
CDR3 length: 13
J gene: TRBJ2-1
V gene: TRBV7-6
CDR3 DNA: TGTGCCAGCAGCGGTAGACAGAGAATTGAGCAGTTCTTC
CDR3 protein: CASSGRQRIEQFF

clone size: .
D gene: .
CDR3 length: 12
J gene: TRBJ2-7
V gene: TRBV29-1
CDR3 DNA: TGCAGCGTTGAGGGAAGGGGCTACGAGCAGTACTTC
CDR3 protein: CSVEGRGYEQYF

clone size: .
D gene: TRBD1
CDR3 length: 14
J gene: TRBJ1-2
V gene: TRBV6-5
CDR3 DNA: TGTGCCAGCAGTCGGGACAGCGTCAACTATGGCTACACCTTC
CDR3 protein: CASSRDSVNYGYTF

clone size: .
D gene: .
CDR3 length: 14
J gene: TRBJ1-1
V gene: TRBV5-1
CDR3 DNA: TGCGCCAGCAGCTCGCATCAGGGCAACACTGAAGCTTTCTTT
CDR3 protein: CASSSHQGNTEAFF

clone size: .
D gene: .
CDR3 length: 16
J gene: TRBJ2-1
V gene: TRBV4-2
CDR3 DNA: TGTGCCAGCAGCCAAGGGGTGGGGGAGGTCGGCAATGAGCAGTTCTTC
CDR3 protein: CASSQGVGEVGNEQFF

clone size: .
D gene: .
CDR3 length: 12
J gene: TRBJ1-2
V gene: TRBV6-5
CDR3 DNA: TGTGCCAGCAGTCCAGACAGTCGTGGCTACACCTTC
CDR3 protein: CASSPDSRGYTF

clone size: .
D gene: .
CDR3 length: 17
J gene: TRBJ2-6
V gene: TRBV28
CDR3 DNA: TGTGCCAGCAGTCGGCCAAAAACAGGGACCGGGGCCAACGTCCTGACTTTC
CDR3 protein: CASSRPKTGTGANVLTF

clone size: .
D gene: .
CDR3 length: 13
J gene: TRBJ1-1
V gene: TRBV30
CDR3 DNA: TGTGCCTGCCAAGACATAATGAACACTGAAGCTTTCTTT
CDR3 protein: CACQDIMNTEAFF

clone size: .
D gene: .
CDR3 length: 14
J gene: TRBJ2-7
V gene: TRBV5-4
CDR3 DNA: TGTGCCAGCAGCTTGGGCGGGATGGGCTACGAGCAGTACTTC
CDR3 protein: CASSLGGMGYEQYF

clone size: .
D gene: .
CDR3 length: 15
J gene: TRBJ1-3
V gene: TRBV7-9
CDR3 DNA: TGTGCCAGCAGCTTACTGGCAGGCTCTGGAAACACCATATATTTT
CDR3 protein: CASSLLAGSGNTIYF

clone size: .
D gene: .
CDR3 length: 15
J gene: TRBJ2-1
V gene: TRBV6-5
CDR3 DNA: TGTGCCAGCAGTCCGAGCGGTAGCTCCTACAATGAGCAGTTCTTC
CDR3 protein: CASSPSGSSYNEQFF

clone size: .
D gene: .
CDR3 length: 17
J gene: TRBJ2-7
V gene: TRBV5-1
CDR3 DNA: TGCGCCAGCAGCCCAAATAGACAAATCGGGAGCTCCTACGAGCAGTACTTC
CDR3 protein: CASSPNRQIGSSYEQYF

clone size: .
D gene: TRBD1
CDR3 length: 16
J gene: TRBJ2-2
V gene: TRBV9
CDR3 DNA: TGTGCCAGCAGCGGCCGGGACAGCGTATTCACCGGGGAGCTGTTTTTT
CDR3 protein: CASSGRDSVFTGELFF

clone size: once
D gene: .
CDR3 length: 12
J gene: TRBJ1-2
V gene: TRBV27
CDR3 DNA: TGTGCCAGCAGTGGCGGCTACTATGGCTACACCTTC
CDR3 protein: CASSGGYYGYTF

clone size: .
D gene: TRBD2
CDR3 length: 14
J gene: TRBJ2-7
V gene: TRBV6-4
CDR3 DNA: TGTGCCAGCAGTGACTCAAGCGGGAGAAAAGAGCAGTACTTC
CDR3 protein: CASSDSSGRKEQYF

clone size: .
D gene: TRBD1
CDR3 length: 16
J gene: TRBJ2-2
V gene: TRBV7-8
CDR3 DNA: TGTGCCAGCAGCTTTAGGACAGGGGCGTCCACCGGGGAGCTGTTTTTT
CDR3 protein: CASSFRTGASTGELFF

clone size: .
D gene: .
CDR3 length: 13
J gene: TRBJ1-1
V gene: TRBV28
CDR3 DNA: TGTGCCAGCAGTTTAATTCAAAACACTGAAGCTTTCTTT
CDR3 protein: CASSLIQNTEAFF

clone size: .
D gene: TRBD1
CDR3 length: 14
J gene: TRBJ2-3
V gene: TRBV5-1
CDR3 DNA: TGCGCCAGCAGCTCTAAACAGGGGTCAGATACGCAGTATTTT
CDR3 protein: CASSSKQGSDTQYF

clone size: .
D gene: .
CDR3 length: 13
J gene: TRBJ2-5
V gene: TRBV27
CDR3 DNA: TGTGCCAGCAGTTTTGGAGGTCAAGAGACCCAGTACTTC
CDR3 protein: CASSFGGQETQYF

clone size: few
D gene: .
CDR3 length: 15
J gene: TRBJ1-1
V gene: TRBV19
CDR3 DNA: TGTGCCAGTAGGTCTCGAATACAGGTTTCCACTGAAGCTTTCTTT
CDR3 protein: CASRSRIQVSTEAFF

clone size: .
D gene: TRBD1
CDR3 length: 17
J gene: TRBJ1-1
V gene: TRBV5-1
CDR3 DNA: TGCGCCAGCAGCGCACGGGTCCACGACAGGGCTAGCACTGAAGCTTTCTTT
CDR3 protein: CASSARVHDRASTEAFF

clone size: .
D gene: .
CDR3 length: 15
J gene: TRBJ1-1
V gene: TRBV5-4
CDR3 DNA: TGTGCCAGCAGCGGAGGACGGACAGTGGATTTAGAAGCTTTCTTT
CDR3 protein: CASSGGRTVDLEAFF

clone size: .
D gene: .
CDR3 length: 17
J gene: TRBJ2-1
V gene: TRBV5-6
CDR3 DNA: TGTGCCAGCAGTAATGACGGTTGGTGGGACACTGACAATGAGCAGTTCTTC
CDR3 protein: CASSNDGWWDTDNEQFF

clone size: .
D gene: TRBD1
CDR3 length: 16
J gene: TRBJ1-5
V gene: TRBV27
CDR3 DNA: TGTGCCAGCAGTTTTTCCAGGGGGATGGGCAATCAGCCCCAGCATTTT
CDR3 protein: CASSFSRGMGNQPQHF